Below are 32 T cell receptor beta chains sequenced from a single sample in a study of blood T cells in healthy people across ages. With a J-beta primer mix and a sample-barcoded 5' primer, a second PCR ran about 7 to 12 cycles. MiXCR, run by TCRdb on the 5' RACE reads, gives a single entry per CDR3 protein. The table has under 800,000 distinct CDR3 sequences, about 42% seen once. The specimen sequenced was blood. These receptors all stem from a woman aged 55-69 years in good health.

The gene calls are TRBV7-2 and TRBJ1-1; D remains unclear. The CDR3 runs 13 residues. Trimming took 3 bases from V and 0 from J, leaving 5 bases between them. Per germline, CDR1 SGHTA and CDR2 FQGNSA. CDR3 sequence: CASSFIMNTEAFF. DNA for the CDR3: TGTGCCAGCAGCTTTATTATGAACACTGAAGCTTTCTTT.

The chain is built from TRBV7-2 and TRBJ1-5, with D hard to call. Trimming removed 5 bases from V and 1 base from J, with 12 bases in between. This CDR3 region has 15 residues. Germline V lookup: CDR1 SGHTA, CDR2 FQGNSA. The CDR3 DNA reads as TGTGCCAGCAGCCCTTATAGGGAGAGCAATCAGCCCCAGCATTTT. Its protein is CASSPYRESNQPQHF.

The chain couples TRBV20-1 to TRBJ2-1, with D possibly being TRBD1 or TRBD2 (6 bases each). This CDR3 spans 18 amino acids. CDR1 and CDR2 from the germline V gene are DFQATT and SNEGSKA (reference sequence). Trimming removed 0 bases from V and 2 bases from J, with 20 bases in between. The DNA for the CDR3 is TGCAGTGCTAGAGATTTGGGACACTTGGCGGGGACCTACAATGAGCAGTTCTTC. This codes for CSARDLGHLAGTYNEQFF.

The V gene is TRBV7-3, the J gene TRBJ2-7; tentative D call: TRBD2 (5 bases). Per germline, CDR1 SGHTA and CDR2 FQGTGA. This CDR3 has 13 amino acids. Trimming removed 5 bases at V and 6 bases at J, with 14 bases between. CDR3: CASSANPGVEQYF. The CDR3 region has the DNA TGTGCCAGCAGCGCCAATCCCGGGGTCGAGCAGTACTTC.

V gene TRBV6-2 or TRBV6-3 combines with J gene TRBJ2-4; the match to TRBD2 covers 9 bases. The CDR3 contains 13 residues. The germline V gene encodes CDR1 MNHEY and CDR2 SVGEGT. V lost 7 bases, J lost 15 bases, and 13 bases stayed unmatched. CDR3 coding DNA: TGTGCCAGCAAAGGATCAGCGGGAGGACTGCGGTACTTC. This codes for CASKGSAGGLRYF.

This clonotype was seen at least ten times. V usage is TRBV7-8 and J usage is TRBJ2-7; TRBD1 aligns across 9 bases. CDR1 and CDR2 (germline): SGHVS, FQNEAQ. This CDR3 has 16 amino acids. V shed 1 base and J 0 bases; nucleotides not matched to a gene: 4. The CDR3 sequence is CASSLGDRVSSYEQYF. The CDR3 DNA sequence: TGTGCCAGCAGCTTAGGGGACAGGGTGAGCTCCTACGAGCAGTACTTC.

The V and J genes are TRBV27 and TRBJ2-5, with no clear D. The CDR3 contains 12 residues. The germline gives CDR1 MNHEY, CDR2 SMNVEV (reference sequence). V was cut by 5 bases and J by 11 bases, with 15 bases left in between. Here the CDR3 DNA reads TGTGCCAGCAGTAGCTCTATTGGGAAGCAGTACTTC. Protein sequence: CASSSSIGKQYF.

This clonotype was observed a handful of times. This chain links TRBV12-3 or TRBV12-4 with TRBJ2-7; 9 positions agree with TRBD1. After removal of 6 bases from V and 6 bases from J, the junction contained 12 bases not matched to a gene. The CDR3 contains 15 residues. The CDR3 DNA is TGTGCCAGCAGGCAGCCGGGACAGGGTTCAATCGAGCAGTACTTC. This sequence encodes CASRQPGQGSIEQYF.

This clonotype was observed a handful of times. The chain has TRBV7-2 and TRBJ2-6; D is ambiguous. CDR1 and CDR2 (germline): SGHTA, FQGNSA. CDR3 length: 18 residues. Trimming took 2 bases from V and 0 from J, leaving 14 bases between them. CDR3 residues: CASSLWADRLSGANVLTF. As DNA, the CDR3 is TGTGCCAGCAGCTTATGGGCGGACCGACTCTCTGGGGCCAACGTCCTGACTTTC.

This clonotype has a handful of counts. The gene calls are TRBV6-1 and TRBJ2-6, with D uncertain. Trimming cost V 6 bases and J 0 bases, with 15 bases left between them. CDR3 length: 17 amino acids. Germline assignment: CDR1 MNHNS and CDR2 SASEGT. The DNA of the CDR3 is TGTGCCAGCAGCCGATTCCCTTTGAACTCTGGGGCCAACGTCCTGACTTTC. Translating it yields CASSRFPLNSGANVLTF.

This chain uses TRBV6-5 with TRBJ2-1; 10 nucleotides agree with TRBD1. V shed 4 bases, J shed 8 bases, and the junction held 8 bases outside the gene matches. This CDR3 contains 15 residues. Per germline, CDR1 MNHEY and CDR2 SVGAGI. The CDR3 protein is CASSCRDRGVDEQFF. DNA for the CDR3: TGTGCCAGCAGTTGCCGGGACAGGGGTGTCGATGAGCAGTTCTTC.

This chain connects TRBV9 to TRBJ2-1, with unresolved D. Germline CDR1 and CDR2: SGDLS and YYNGEE. The CDR3 covers 13 residues. Trimming removed 4 bases at V and 4 bases at J, with 9 bases between. CDR3 nucleotides: TGTGCCAGCAGCTCGAACCTTTACAATGAGCAGTTCTTC. It specifies CASSSNLYNEQFF.

A single count supports this clonotype. The chain has TRBV7-9 and TRBJ2-2, with D perhaps matching TRBD2 (7 bases). The germline V and J ends were trimmed by 5 bases and 4 bases, with 14 bases remaining between them. Germline lookup yields CDR1 SEHNR and CDR2 FQNEAQ (reference sequence). The CDR3 loop spans 15 amino acids. The CDR3: CASSPLRGATGELFF. DNA of the CDR3: TGTGCCAGCAGCCCCCTACGGGGGGCCACCGGGGAGCTGTTTTTT. The full variable domain, with the rest looked up from reference TRBV7-9 and TRBJ2-2, is DTGVSQNPRHKITKRGQNVTFRCDPISEHNRLYWYRQTLGQGPEFLTYFQNEAQLEKSRLLSDRFSAERPKGSFSTLEIQRTEQGDSAMYLCASSPLRGATGELFFGEGSRLTVL.

A few counts support this clonotype. The J gene is TRBJ1-2, the V gene TRBV27; 8 bases line up with TRBD1. Germline V gene lookup returns CDR1 MNHEY and CDR2 SMNVEV (reference sequence). The CDR3 contains 15 residues. The J segment lost 7 bases and the V segment lost 4 bases, leaving 11 bases of the junction unmatched. The DNA of the CDR3 is TGTGCCAGCAGTTCTGGGGACAGGTCCGCCGGTGGCTACACCTTC. Protein sequence: CASSSGDRSAGGYTF.

The V and J genes are TRBV20-1 and TRBJ2-7; D is perhaps TRBD2 (5 bases). Trimming shortened V by 0 bases and J by 5 bases, and 11 bases separated the two germline ends. The germline V gene encodes CDR1 DFQATT and CDR2 SNEGSKA (reference sequence). The CDR3 is made up of 13 amino acids. CDR3 bases: TGCAGTGCTAGAGATCGGGGAGAGAACGAGCAGTACTTC. Protein: CSARDRGENEQYF.

The chain has TRBV29-1 and TRBJ2-1; 7 bases match TRBD1. V lost 3 bases to trimming and J lost 2 bases; unmatched junction nucleotides: 4. CDR3 length: 14 residues. The germline gives CDR1 SQVTM, CDR2 ANQGSEA. The DNA of the CDR3 is TGCAGCGTTGAGAGGGACAGAGCCTACAATGAGCAGTTCTTC. It encodes CSVERDRAYNEQFF.

Points on this clonotype: A much larger clone differs from this one at a single base, so this may be a read error. The chain has TRBV10-3 and TRBJ2-1; D remains ambiguous. The CDR3 is 12 amino acids. The V end lost 6 bases, the J end lost 13 bases, and 16 bases lay between the germline ends. Per germline, CDR1 ENHRY and CDR2 SYGVKD. In nucleotides, the CDR3 is TGTGCCATCAGGCGAGACGACCAGGACCAGTTCTTC. Amino acid sequence: CAIRRDDQDQFF.

The V gene is TRBV2, the J gene TRBJ2-4; 8 bases are shared with TRBD2. Losses at the gene ends were 3 bases for V and 0 bases for J; bases not matched to a gene: 4. Germline V gives CDR1 SNHLY, CDR2 FYNNEI. This CDR3 spans 16 amino acids. The CDR3 DNA reads as TGTGCCAGCAGTGAGCGGGGGGCCATAGCCAAAAACATTCAGTACTTC. Translating gives CASSERGAIAKNIQYF.

This clonotype was observed a few times. The CDR3 loop reads CASSLAFLQSSTDTQYF. The CDR3 DNA reads TGTGCCAGCAGTTTAGCCTTTCTACAATCTAGCACAGATACGCAGTATTTT. The chain couples TRBV27 to TRBJ2-3, with D unclear. The germline V gene encodes CDR1 MNHEY and CDR2 SMNVEV (reference sequence). The CDR3 extends over 17 amino acids. Trimming removed 2 bases from V and 0 bases from J, with 15 bases in between.

A few counts support this clonotype. The chain recombines TRBV20-1 with TRBJ2-3; TRBD2 might be the D (7 bases). CDR3 size: 16 residues. CDR1 and CDR2 from the germline V gene are DFQATT and SNEGSKA (reference sequence). Trimming shortened V by 1 base and J by 7 bases, and 21 bases separated the two germline ends. CDR3 residues: CSARAFRGAATNTQYF. Written as DNA, the CDR3 is TGCAGTGCTAGAGCCTTCCGGGGGGCCGCGACGAATACGCAGTATTTT.

This clonotype appeared a few times. The chain uses TRBV7-8 and TRBJ1-1; tentative D call: TRBD1 (5 bases). From germline, CDR1 is SGHVS and CDR2 FQNEAQ. With 5 bases removed from V and 0 bases from J, the gap between germline ends came to 16 bases. The CDR3 totals 16 residues. This chain's CDR3 is CASSPPTAFMNTEAFF. CDR3 coding DNA: TGTGCCAGCAGCCCCCCGACAGCCTTCATGAACACTGAAGCTTTCTTT.

The gene calls are TRBV6-6 and TRBJ1-6; 9 nucleotides line up with TRBD1. V lost 0 bases to trimming and J lost 7 bases; unmatched junction nucleotides: 4. The CDR3 loop spans 16 amino acids. The germline CDR1 and CDR2 sequences are MNHNY and SVGAGI (reference sequence). DNA of the CDR3: TGTGCCAGCAGTTACTCGACGGGACAGGGCAATTCACCCCTCCACTTT. It yields the protein CASSYSTGQGNSPLHF.

V usage is TRBV4-3 and J usage is TRBJ2-3; D is perhaps TRBD2 (6 bases). Between the trimmed V and J ends, which lost 1 base and 5 bases, there was a span of 16 bases. CDR1 and CDR2 from the germline V gene are LGHNA and YSLEER. The CDR3 runs 16 residues. CDR3 DNA: TGCGCCAGCAGCCAAGGGCTAGCGTCGGGTTTAGATACGCAGTATTTT. It codes for CASSQGLASGLDTQYF.

The chain is built from TRBV9 and TRBJ2-6, with D possibly being TRBD1 or TRBD2 (6 bases each). The CDR3 spans 13 residues. The germline V gene has CDR1 SGDLS and CDR2 YYNGEE. V lost 6 bases and J 8 bases, leaving 12 bases between the germline ends. The DNA for the CDR3 is TGTGCCAGCACCGGGGGCAGGTCCAACGTCCTGACTTTC. The encoded protein is CASTGGRSNVLTF.

V gene TRBV5-1 combines with J gene TRBJ2-7, with 9 bases that match TRBD2. The V segment lost 4 bases and the J segment 5 bases; nucleotides outside the gene matches: 10. The CDR3 totals 15 residues. In germline, CDR1 is SGHRS, CDR2 YFSETQ. The CDR3 DNA sequence: TGCGCCAGCAGCCCAGTAGCGGGGGCTCCCAACGAGCAGTACTTC. Translating it yields CASSPVAGAPNEQYF.

The chain has TRBV3-1 and TRBJ1-2, with D tentatively TRBD1 (5 bases). Germline lookup yields CDR1 LGHDT and CDR2 YNNKEL (reference sequence). The CDR3 contains 16 residues. Trimming pared 1 base from V and 8 bases from J, leaving 20 bases between. CDR3 in amino acids: CASSQGDVVSAGGYTF. The CDR3 bases are TGTGCCAGCAGCCAAGGGGACGTAGTTTCCGCCGGGGGCTACACCTTC.

This sequence joins TRBV20-1 and TRBJ1-2; D unclear. Germline V lookup: CDR1 DFQATT, CDR2 SNEGSKA (reference sequence). The length of the CDR3 is 13 residues. V lost 1 base and J 5 bases, leaving 11 bases between the germline ends. CDR3 in DNA: TGCAGTGCTAGAGGTGCTAATAGATATGGCTACACCTTC. Translated, it gives CSARGANRYGYTF.

This clonotype was counted ten times or more. The chain recombines TRBV3-1 with TRBJ2-1; no clear D. The CDR3 runs 15 residues. Germline V gives CDR1 LGHDT, CDR2 YNNKEL (reference sequence). The V and J ends lost 4 bases and 7 bases respectively, with 17 bases between them. The chain's CDR3 is CASSLPSWQSNEQFF. The CDR3 DNA follows: TGTGCCAGCAGCCTACCATCTTGGCAGTCGAATGAGCAGTTCTTC.

This chain uses TRBV2 with TRBJ2-2; TRBD1 aligns across 7 bases. Trimming removed 4 bases from V and 3 bases from J; junction bases left unmatched: 2. The CDR3 sequence is 14 residues long. The germline V gene encodes CDR1 SNHLY and CDR2 FYNNEI. CDR3 sequence reads: CASSGQGYTGELFF. The DNA for the CDR3 is TGTGCCAGCAGTGGACAGGGTTACACCGGGGAGCTGTTTTTT.

CDR3 sequence: CASSPGTAISYEQYF. The CDR3 DNA is TGTGCCAGCAGTCCCGGGACAGCGATCTCCTACGAGCAGTACTTC. The genes are TRBV28 and TRBJ2-7; 7 bases line up with TRBD1. The CDR3 sequence is 15 residues long. The V and J ends lost 5 bases and 0 bases, in that order; junction bases with no gene match: 7. Germline assignment: CDR1 MDHEN and CDR2 SYDVKM.

This clonotype has a count of ten or more. The chain joins TRBV18 to TRBJ2-5; D is tentatively TRBD1 or TRBD2 (6 bases each). This CDR3 is 15 amino acids long. The V gene's germline CDR1 is KGHSH and CDR2 LQKENI. V was shortened by 4 bases and J by 5 bases, with 17 bases between the two germline ends. DNA of the CDR3: TGTGCCAGCTCACGGTCCGGGGGCCTGGGGGAGACCCAGTACTTC. This encodes CASSRSGGLGETQYF.

This clonotype was observed a handful of times. The rearrangement links TRBV7-3 to TRBJ1-1, with D unresolved. Trimming removed 5 bases from V and 1 base from J, with 14 bases in between. The CDR3 extends over 15 amino acids. Germline V gives CDR1 SGHTA, CDR2 FQGTGA. The CDR3 DNA follows: TGTGCCAGCAGCCCCGGATACAGCAGGAACACTGAAGCTTTCTTT. This sequence encodes CASSPGYSRNTEAFF.